This TCR beta chain was found in a study of Graves' ophthalmopathy and Graves' hyperthyroidism. Study findings and constraints: Ophthalmopathy progression was predicted with 55% to 71% sensitivity and approximately 72% specificity.

7.5 to 10 ml of fresh blood yielded the PBMCs by density gradient. About this clonotype itself: What it binds is not known. The junction departs from the called germline gene at one end, perhaps through a read error.

The study amplified TCR beta CDR3 regions using RNA transcripts. First-round RT-PCR employed HTBI primers, with a second-round multiplex PCR after it. TCRdb independently ran MiXCR on the multiplex PCR reads; one entry per CDR3 protein. The sample holds around 670,000 distinct CDR3 sequences, 40% seen once. Germline CDR1 and CDR2: LNHDA and SQIVND (reference sequence). This CDR3 contains 14 residues. J is TRBJ1-5 and V is TRBV19; D not resolved. The sample comprised peripheral blood. This receptor was identified in an adult man with Graves' ophthalmopathy. CDR3 bases: TGTGTCAGTAGTATTCAGGCTTGGAATCAGCCCCAGCATTTT. This codes for CVSSIQAWNQPQHF.